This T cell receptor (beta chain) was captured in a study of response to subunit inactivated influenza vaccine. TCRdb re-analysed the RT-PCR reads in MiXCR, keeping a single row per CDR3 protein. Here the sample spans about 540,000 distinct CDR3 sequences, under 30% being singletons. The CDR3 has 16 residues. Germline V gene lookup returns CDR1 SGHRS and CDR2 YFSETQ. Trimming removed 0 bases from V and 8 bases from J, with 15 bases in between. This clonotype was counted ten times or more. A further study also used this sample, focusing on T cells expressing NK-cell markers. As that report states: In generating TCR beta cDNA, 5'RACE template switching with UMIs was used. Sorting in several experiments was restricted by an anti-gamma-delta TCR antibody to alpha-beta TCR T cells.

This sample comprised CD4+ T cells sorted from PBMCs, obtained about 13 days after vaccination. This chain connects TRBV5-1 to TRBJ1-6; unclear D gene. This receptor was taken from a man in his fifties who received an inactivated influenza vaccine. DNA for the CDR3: TGCGCCAGCAGCTTGGACGGCGGCAGAGAGTATTCACCCCTCCACTTT. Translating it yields CASSLDGGREYSPLHF.